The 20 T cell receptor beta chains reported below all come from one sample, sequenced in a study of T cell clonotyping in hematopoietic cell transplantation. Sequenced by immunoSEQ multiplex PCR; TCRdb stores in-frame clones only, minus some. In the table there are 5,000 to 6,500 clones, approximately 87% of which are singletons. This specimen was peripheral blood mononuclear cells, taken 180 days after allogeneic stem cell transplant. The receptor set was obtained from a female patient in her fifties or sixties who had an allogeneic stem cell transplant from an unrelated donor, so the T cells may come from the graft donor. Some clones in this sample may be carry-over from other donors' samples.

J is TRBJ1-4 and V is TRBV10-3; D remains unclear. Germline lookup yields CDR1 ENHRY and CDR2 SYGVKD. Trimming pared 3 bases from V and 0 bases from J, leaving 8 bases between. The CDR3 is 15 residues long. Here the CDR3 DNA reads TGTGCCATCAGTGATGGGCAGGCAACTAATGAAAAACTGTTTTTT. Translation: CAISDGQATNEKLFF.

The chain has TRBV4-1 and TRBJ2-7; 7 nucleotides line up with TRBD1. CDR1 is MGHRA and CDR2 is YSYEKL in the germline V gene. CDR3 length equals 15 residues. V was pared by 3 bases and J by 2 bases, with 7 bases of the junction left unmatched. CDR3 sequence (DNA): TGCGCCAGCAGCCATGAAATACAGGGGACCTACGAGCAGTACTTC. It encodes CASSHEIQGTYEQYF.

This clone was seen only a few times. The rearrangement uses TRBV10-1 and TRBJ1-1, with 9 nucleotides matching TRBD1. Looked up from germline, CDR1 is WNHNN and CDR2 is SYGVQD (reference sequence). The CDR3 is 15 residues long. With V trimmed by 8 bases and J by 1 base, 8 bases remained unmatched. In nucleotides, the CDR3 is TGCGCCAGCCAGGGACAGGGAACGGAGAACACTGAAGCTTTCTTT. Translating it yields CASQGQGTENTEAFF.

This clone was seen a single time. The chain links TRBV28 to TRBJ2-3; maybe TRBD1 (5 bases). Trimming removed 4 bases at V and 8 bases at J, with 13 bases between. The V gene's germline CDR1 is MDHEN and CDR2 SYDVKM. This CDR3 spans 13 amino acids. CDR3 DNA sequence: TGTGCCAGCAGTTCTATCGGTAGGGGTACGCAGTATTTT. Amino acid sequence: CASSSIGRGTQYF.

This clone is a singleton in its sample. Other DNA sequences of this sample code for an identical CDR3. CDR3 protein: CASSTGQVPYEQYF. In DNA, the CDR3 is TGCGCCAGCAGCACCGGACAGGTTCCCTACGAGCAGTACTTC. The gene calls are TRBV5-1 and TRBJ2-7; 7 bases align to TRBD1. V lost 4 bases to trimming and J lost 2 bases; unmatched junction nucleotides: 6. CDR1 and CDR2 from the germline V gene are SGHRS and YFSETQ. The CDR3 is 14 residues long.

CDR3 in amino acids: CASSLTRQTNQPQHF. For the CDR3, the DNA is TGCGCCAGCAGTCTCACCAGGCAAACCAATCAGCCCCAGCATTTT. The chain is built from TRBV23-1 and TRBJ1-5; unclear D gene. TRBV23-1 is given ORF status, its function remaining uncertain. The CDR3 is 15 residues long. Between the trimmed V and J ends, which lost 4 bases and 3 bases, there was a span of 13 bases.

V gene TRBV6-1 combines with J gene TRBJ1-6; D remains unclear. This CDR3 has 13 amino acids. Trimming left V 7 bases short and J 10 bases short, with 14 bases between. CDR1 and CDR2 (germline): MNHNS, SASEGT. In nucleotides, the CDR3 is TGTGCCAGCACGTGGCAGGACTCCTCACCCCTCCACTTT. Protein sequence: CASTWQDSSPLHF.

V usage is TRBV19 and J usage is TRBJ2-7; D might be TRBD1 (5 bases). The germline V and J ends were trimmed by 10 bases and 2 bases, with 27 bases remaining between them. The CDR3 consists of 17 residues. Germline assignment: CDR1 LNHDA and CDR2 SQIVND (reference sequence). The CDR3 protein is CATSPPDMKGEAYEQYF. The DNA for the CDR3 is TGTGCCACCTCCCCCCCGGACATGAAAGGGGAAGCCTACGAGCAGTACTTC.

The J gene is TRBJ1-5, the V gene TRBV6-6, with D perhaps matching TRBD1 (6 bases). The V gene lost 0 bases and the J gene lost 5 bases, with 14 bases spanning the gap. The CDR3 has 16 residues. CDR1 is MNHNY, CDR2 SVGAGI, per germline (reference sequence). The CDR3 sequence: CASSYSNTGIDQPQHF. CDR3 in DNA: TGTGCCAGCAGTTACTCGAACACAGGGATAGATCAGCCCCAGCATTTT.

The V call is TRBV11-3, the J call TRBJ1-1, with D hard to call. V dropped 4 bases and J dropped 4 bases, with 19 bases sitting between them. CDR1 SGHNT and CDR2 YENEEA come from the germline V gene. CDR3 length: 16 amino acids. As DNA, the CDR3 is TGTGCCAGCAGCTCAAAAAGGACCCCCGAGGGCACTGAAGCTTTCTTT. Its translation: CASSSKRTPEGTEAFF.

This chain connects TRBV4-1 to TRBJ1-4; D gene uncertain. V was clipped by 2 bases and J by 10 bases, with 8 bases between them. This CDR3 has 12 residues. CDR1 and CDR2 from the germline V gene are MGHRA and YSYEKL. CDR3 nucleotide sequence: TGCGCCAGCAGCCAATCGGCCGGAAAACTGTTTTTT. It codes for CASSQSAGKLFF.

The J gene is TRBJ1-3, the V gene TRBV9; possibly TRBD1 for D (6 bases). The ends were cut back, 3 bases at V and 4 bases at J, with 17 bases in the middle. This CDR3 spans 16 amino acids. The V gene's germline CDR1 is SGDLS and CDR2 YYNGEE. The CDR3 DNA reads TGTGCCAGCAGCGCGGGGACCCTGGGGGGCGGAAACACCATATATTTT. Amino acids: CASSAGTLGGGNTIYF.

The CDR3 spells CASIGGAYEQYF. Written as DNA, the CDR3 is TGTGCCAGTATCGGGGGGGCCTACGAGCAGTACTTC. V gene TRBV2 combines with J gene TRBJ2-7, with TRBD2 matching 8 bases. With 9 bases clipped from V and 2 bases from J, the junction kept 3 bases outside the gene matches. Per the germline V gene, CDR1 is SNHLY and CDR2 is FYNNEI. The CDR3 is made up of 12 amino acids.

CDR3 nucleotides: TGTGCCAGCAGCTTGGCGGGGATGGACTATGGCTACACCTTC. As protein: CASSLAGMDYGYTF. V gene TRBV5-6 combines with J gene TRBJ1-2, with D hard to call. The germline gives CDR1 SGHDT, CDR2 YYEEEE. Trimming shortened V by 0 bases and J by 3 bases, and 9 bases separated the two germline ends. This CDR3 is built from 14 residues.

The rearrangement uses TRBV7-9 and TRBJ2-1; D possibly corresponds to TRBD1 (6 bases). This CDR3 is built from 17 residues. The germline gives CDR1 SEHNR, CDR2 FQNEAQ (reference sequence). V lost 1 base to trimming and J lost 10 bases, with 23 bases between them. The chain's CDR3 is CASSLGGRDKSDIEQFF. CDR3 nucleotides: TGTGCCAGCAGCTTAGGGGGAAGGGACAAAAGCGACATAGAGCAGTTCTTC.

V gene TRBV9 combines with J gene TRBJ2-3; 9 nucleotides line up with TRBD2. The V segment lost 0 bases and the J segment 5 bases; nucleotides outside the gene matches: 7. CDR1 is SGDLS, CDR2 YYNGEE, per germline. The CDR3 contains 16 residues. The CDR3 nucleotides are TGTGCCAGCAGCGTAGATTTGCGGGGGGGTAAAGATACGCAGTATTTT. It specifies CASSVDLRGGKDTQYF.

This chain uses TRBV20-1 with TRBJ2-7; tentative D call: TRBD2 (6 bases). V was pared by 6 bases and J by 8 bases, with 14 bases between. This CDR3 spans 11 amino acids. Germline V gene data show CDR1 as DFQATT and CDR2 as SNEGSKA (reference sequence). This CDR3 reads CSARTIQKQYF. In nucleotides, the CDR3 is TGCAGTGCCAGGACTATACAGAAGCAGTACTTC.

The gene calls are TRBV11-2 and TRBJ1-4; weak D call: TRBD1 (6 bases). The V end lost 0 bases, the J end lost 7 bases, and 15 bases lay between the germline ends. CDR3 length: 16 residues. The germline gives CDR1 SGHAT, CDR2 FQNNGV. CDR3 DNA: TGTGCCAGCAGCTTAGATCTGGGGGGGGCTGGTGAAAAACTGTTTTTT. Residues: CASSLDLGGAGEKLFF.

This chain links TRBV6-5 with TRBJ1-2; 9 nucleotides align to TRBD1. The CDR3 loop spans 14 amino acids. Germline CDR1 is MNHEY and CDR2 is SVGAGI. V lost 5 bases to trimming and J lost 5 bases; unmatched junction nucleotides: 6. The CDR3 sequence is CASSRGQGGYGYTF. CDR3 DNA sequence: TGTGCCAGCAGTAGGGGACAGGGAGGTTATGGCTACACCTTC.

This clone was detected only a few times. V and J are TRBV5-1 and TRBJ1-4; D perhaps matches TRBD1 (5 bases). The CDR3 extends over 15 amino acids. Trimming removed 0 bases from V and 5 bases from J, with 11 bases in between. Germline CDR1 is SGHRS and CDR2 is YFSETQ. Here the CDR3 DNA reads TGCGCCAGCAGCTTGGTATGGGACGGGAATGAAAAACTGTTTTTT. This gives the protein CASSLVWDGNEKLFF. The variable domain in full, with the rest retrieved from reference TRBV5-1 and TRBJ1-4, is KAGVTQTPRYLIKTRGQQVTLSCSPISGHRSVSWYQQTPGQGLQFLFEYFSETQRNKGNFPGRFSGRQFSNSRSEMNVSTLELGDSALYLCASSLVWDGNEKLFFGSGTQLSVL.